The 8 T cell receptor beta chains presented below share a single source sample, sequenced in a study of tumor-infiltrating lymphocytes in primary liver carcinoma. Germline DNA was also extracted, while the blood RNA originated from unsorted whole blood. A primer matching the constant region was used to make TCR beta cDNA from approximately 520 ng of total RNA. Three nested multiplex PCR rounds, a slightly modified ARM-PCR, produced the libraries for TCR beta. TRBV1-TRBV30 forward primers paired with a C-beta reverse primer drove the first two PCR rounds, approximately 11 cycles each. TCRdb recomputed calls from the multiplex PCR reads with MiXCR, one row per CDR3 protein. The table records fewer than 350,000 distinct CDR3 sequences, 65% of them present only once. Sequencing was performed on peripheral blood. The receptors shown here come from a middle-aged man with primary liver carcinoma and hepatitis B virus infection.

With respect to this clonotype: A much bigger clone sits one base away, suggesting this may be a read error. The rearrangement joins TRBV4-1 to TRBJ2-7; 8 bases fit TRBD1. The ends lost 4 bases at V and 0 bases at J; junction bases unmatched: 5. Germline loops: CDR1 MGHRA, CDR2 YSYEKL. This CDR3 has 15 amino acids. The DNA of the CDR3 is TGCGCCAGCAGCCTGATACAGGGGGTCTCCTACGAGCAGTACTTC. It is translated as CASSLIQGVSYEQYF.

A word on this clonotype: This is likely a read error, given that the CDR3 carries no conserved phenylalanine or tryptophan at its end. The chain has TRBV11-2 and TRBJ2-1; D is ambiguous. The CDR3 is 11 residues long. The germline V gene has CDR1 SGHAT and CDR2 FQNNGV. The CDR3 DNA reads TGTGCCAACAGCCCCTACAATGAGCAGTTCCTC. Its protein is CANSPYNEQFL.

This clonotype was seen many times. The chain employs TRBV6-6 and TRBJ2-7; 7 bases map to TRBD1. Germline V lookup: CDR1 MNHNY, CDR2 SVGAGI (reference sequence). Unmatched junction bases numbered 10, after V lost 5 bases and J lost 6 bases. The CDR3 covers 14 residues. The CDR3, as DNA: TGTGCCAGCAGTGGGGGACAGCCGGAAAGCGAGCAGTACTTC. Its protein is CASSGGQPESEQYF.

As concerns this clonotype: A much larger clone differs from this one at a single base, so this may be a read error. This chain uses TRBV6-6 with TRBJ1-4; no clear D gene. This CDR3 region has 14 residues. Germline V lookup: CDR1 MNHNY, CDR2 SVGAGI (reference sequence). CDR3 amino acids: CASRWARTNEKLIF. CDR3 coding DNA: TGTGCCAGCAGATGGGCCAGGACTAATGAAAAACTGATTTTT.

This chain links TRBV6-5 with TRBJ2-3, with 8 bases fitting TRBD2. V dropped 7 bases and J dropped 7; count of bases not matched to a gene: 13. This CDR3 is 15 amino acids long. The V gene's germline CDR1 is MNHEY and CDR2 SVGAGI. This CDR3 is CASTVGGLGTHTQYF. The CDR3 DNA reads as TGTGCCAGCACGGTCGGGGGACTAGGAACGCATACGCAGTATTTT.

Concerning this clonotype: An end of the junction differs from the germline gene, which may be a read error. This chain connects TRBV12-3 or TRBV12-4 to TRBJ2-7, with no clear D. The CDR3 spans 17 residues. CDR3 coding DNA: TGCGCCAGCAGTTTGAGAGCCCCTGGGGATCCGCTTTACGAGCAGTACTTC. This gives the protein CASSLRAPGDPLYEQYF.

This chain connects TRBV28 to TRBJ2-5, with 7 bases fitting TRBD2. After removal of 2 bases from V and 5 bases from J, the junction contained 8 bases not matched to a gene. The CDR3 has 15 residues. The germline V gene has CDR1 MDHEN and CDR2 SYDVKM. The CDR3: CASSLAGVGWETQYF. The CDR3 DNA is TGTGCCAGCAGTTTAGCGGGAGTGGGGTGGGAGACCCAGTACTTC.

In regard to this clonotype: Since no conserved phenylalanine or tryptophan closes the CDR3, a read error is the likely cause. This chain links TRBV4-2 with TRBJ1-6; D possibly corresponds to TRBD1 (5 bases). Germline CDR1 reads LGHNA; CDR2 reads YNFKEQ. The CDR3 runs 13 residues. For the CDR3, the DNA is TGTGCCAGCGGCCAAGAGGGGAATTCACCCCTCCACATT. Protein: CASGQEGNSPLHI.